This entry lists 23 T cell receptor beta chains sequenced from one sample in a study of shared clonotypes between healthy human individuals. Clones were read by immunoSEQ multiplex PCR, and TCRdb kept only the in-frame ones, dropping some. This sample yields 850,000 to 1,200,000 clones, of which around 76% are seen a single time; about 1.5% belongs to the top ten. Specimen: memory CD4+ T cells sorted from blood. Subset described: CD45RA-negative fraction. These receptors were taken from a man aged 18-30 years in good health.

Of note for this clone: The sample contains more than one DNA sequence encoding this CDR3. The chain recombines TRBV9 with TRBJ2-2; D might be TRBD1 (5 bases). The CDR3 loop spans 16 amino acids. The germline V gene encodes CDR1 SGDLS and CDR2 YYNGEE. Trimming pared 0 bases from V and 2 bases from J, leaving 11 bases between. In DNA, the CDR3 is TGTGCCAGCAGCGTAGGTAGGGGCGGTAACACCGGGGAGCTGTTTTTT. This gives the protein CASSVGRGGNTGELFF.

The rearrangement uses TRBV10-1 and TRBJ2-1; 7 bases map to TRBD1. The V segment lost 5 bases and the J segment 4 bases; nucleotides outside the gene matches: 11. Germline-derived CDR1 and CDR2 are WNHNN and SYGVQD (reference sequence). The CDR3 sequence is 16 residues long. The CDR3 reads CASSTRAGGPYNEQFF. The CDR3 DNA sequence: TGCGCCAGCAGTACCCGTGCAGGGGGACCTTACAATGAGCAGTTCTTC.

This clone has a handful of counts. The chain links TRBV4-2 to TRBJ1-1, with TRBD1 as a possible D gene (5 bases). CDR1 and CDR2 from the germline V gene are LGHNA and YNFKEQ. V lost 0 bases to trimming and J lost 1 base, with 9 bases between them. CDR3 size: 15 residues. The chain's CDR3 is CASSQESQGNTEAFF. The CDR3 DNA follows: TGTGCCAGCAGCCAAGAATCCCAGGGGAACACTGAAGCTTTCTTT.

This rearrangement joins TRBV4-1 to TRBJ2-7; 7 bases align to TRBD1. The germline gives CDR1 MGHRA, CDR2 YSYEKL. The CDR3 contains 16 residues. J lost 2 bases, V lost 4 bases, and 11 bases had no gene match. Written as DNA, the CDR3 is TGCGCCAGCAGCCTTGGACAAGACAGGGCTGCCTACGAGCAGTACTTC. It translates to CASSLGQDRAAYEQYF.

CDR3 amino acids: CASRDRVHQPQHF. The CDR3 DNA reads as TGTGCCAGCCGGGACAGGGTTCATCAGCCCCAGCATTTT. The chain couples TRBV6-4 to TRBJ1-5, with 9 bases identical to TRBD1. CDR1 and CDR2 (germline): MRHNA, SNTAGT. The CDR3 covers 13 residues. The J segment lost 5 bases and the V segment lost 8 bases, leaving 4 bases of the junction unmatched.

This clone was picked up a small number of times. The chain has TRBV15 and TRBJ2-5; unclear D gene. Germline V CDR1 and CDR2: LNHNV, YYDKDF (reference sequence). The V and J ends lost 6 bases and 5 bases respectively, with 10 bases between them. The CDR3 consists of 12 residues. As DNA, the CDR3 is TGTGCCACCAGACAACTTGCGGAGACCCAGTACTTC. Amino acids: CATRQLAETQYF.

V usage is TRBV7-2 and J usage is TRBJ2-5; 12 positions match TRBD2. V shed 5 bases and J 4 bases; nucleotides not matched to a gene: 2. Germline V gene data show CDR1 as SGHTA and CDR2 as FQGNSA. This CDR3 comprises 14 residues. This CDR3 is CASSPTSGGETQYF. The CDR3 region has the DNA TGTGCCAGCAGCCCGACTAGCGGGGGAGAGACCCAGTACTTC.

In DNA, the CDR3 is TGTGCCAGCAGCTTAATAGGGGGACAGGCGAGAACCTACGAGCAGTACTTC. This sequence encodes CASSLIGGQARTYEQYF. The chain couples TRBV7-3 to TRBJ2-7; 8 bases align to TRBD1. Germline CDR1 is SGHTA and CDR2 is FQGTGA. J was trimmed by 2 bases and V by 1 base; bases with no gene match: 10. The CDR3 has 17 residues.

CDR3 sequence reads: CASSDNGRNTEAFF. The CDR3 DNA reads as TGTGCCAGTAGTGATAACGGGAGGAACACTGAAGCTTTCTTT. The chain joins TRBV19 to TRBJ1-1; D gene unclear. V lost 5 bases and J 1 base, leaving 11 bases between the germline ends. The germline CDR1 and CDR2 sequences are LNHDA and SQIVND (reference sequence). This CDR3 is 14 amino acids long.

V gene TRBV4-1 combines with J gene TRBJ1-5; D unresolved. This CDR3 has 15 residues. V shed 3 bases and J shed 1 base, with 10 bases lying between them. Germline CDR1 and CDR2: MGHRA and YSYEKL. The CDR3 nucleotides are TGCGCCAGCAGCCACTACTTGGACAGCAATCAGCCCCAGCATTTT. Protein: CASSHYLDSNQPQHF.

This clone was counted ten times or more. CDR3 sequence: CASSVESSSGIAGPRGEQFF. The CDR3 DNA reads as TGTGCCAGCAGCGTAGAATCCTCCTCTGGGATAGCGGGCCCACGGGGTGAGCAGTTCTTC. V usage is TRBV9 and J usage is TRBJ2-1; 7 nucleotides match TRBD2. The CDR3 has 20 residues. CDR1 is SGDLS, CDR2 YYNGEE, per germline. Trimming took 0 bases from V and 9 from J; bases not matched to a gene: 24.

The rearrangement uses TRBV5-1 and TRBJ2-5, with TRBD1 as a possible D gene (5 bases). Germline values: CDR1 SGHRS, CDR2 YFSETQ. CDR3 size: 16 residues. V was shortened by 2 bases and J by 1 base, with 15 bases between the two germline ends. Here the CDR3 reads CASSFLRGTAQETQYF. The CDR3 DNA sequence: TGCGCCAGCAGCTTCTTAAGGGGCACCGCCCAAGAGACCCAGTACTTC.

Comment on this clone: It is unclear where the CDR3 begins or ends on the DNA, so no DNA is shown, and the CDR3 is as TCRdb lists it. The CDR3 loop is CASTSASGNTIYF. J is TRBJ1-3 and V is TRBV19. Germline V gene lookup returns CDR1 LNHDA and CDR2 SQIVND (reference sequence). The CDR3 is 13 residues long, counting both termini.

The chain carries TRBV10-2 and TRBJ1-5; no firm D call. Trimming pared 10 bases from V and 3 bases from J, leaving 16 bases between. The CDR3 sequence is 14 residues long. Germline V gene lookup returns CDR1 WSHSY and CDR2 SAAADI. The DNA for the CDR3 is TGCGCCACCACACTCGGCCCCTACAATCAGCCCCAGCATTTT. It yields the protein CATTLGPYNQPQHF.

This clone was observed many times. The sample contains more than one DNA sequence encoding this CDR3. V and J are TRBV19 and TRBJ1-3; D uncertain. This CDR3 spans 14 amino acids. CDR1 is LNHDA and CDR2 is SQIVND in the germline V gene (reference sequence). Deletions cut 0 bases from V and 0 bases from J, with 3 bases between. The CDR3 is CASSIDSSGNTIYF. CDR3 DNA sequence: TGTGCCAGTAGTATAGACTCCTCTGGAAACACCATATATTTT.

V usage is TRBV11-3 and J usage is TRBJ2-3, with TRBD1 as a possible D gene (5 bases). V was cut by 1 base and J by 2 bases, with 13 bases left in between. Germline CDR1 reads SGHNT; CDR2 reads YENEEA. The CDR3 contains 16 residues. The CDR3 nucleotides are TGTGCCAGCAGCTTAGGTGGGGCCCGGCCCACAGATACGCAGTATTTT. Residues: CASSLGGARPTDTQYF.

This sequence joins TRBV28 and TRBJ2-1; D may match TRBD1 or TRBD2 (5 bases each). Deletions cut 5 bases from V and 3 bases from J, with 17 bases between. Per germline, CDR1 MDHEN and CDR2 SYDVKM. CDR3 length: 16 amino acids. Here the CDR3 DNA reads TGTGCCAGCAGTAGTTTTGGGACCACCAACTACAATGAGCAGTTCTTC. As protein: CASSSFGTTNYNEQFF.

In this sample, this clone turned up once. The V call is TRBV10-3, the J call TRBJ2-3; D may be TRBD1 (7 bases). There are 14 residues in the CDR3. Trimming pared 8 bases from V and 2 bases from J, leaving 14 bases between. Germline values: CDR1 ENHRY, CDR2 SYGVKD. Here the CDR3 DNA reads TGTGCCATCCGGAGACAGGGACTCACAGATACGCAGTATTTT. It codes for CAIRRQGLTDTQYF.

The rearrangement uses TRBV7-6 and TRBJ2-3; TRBD2 aligns across 9 bases. V lost 5 bases, J lost 3 bases, and 6 bases stayed unmatched. This CDR3 comprises 15 residues. Germline CDR1 is SGHVS and CDR2 is FNYEAQ. The CDR3 region is CASSPLAGVTDTQYF. DNA for the CDR3: TGTGCCAGCAGCCCCTTAGCGGGAGTTACAGATACGCAGTATTTT.

The chain employs TRBV7-9 and TRBJ1-1; D is perhaps TRBD1 (5 bases). The CDR3 contains 15 residues. Germline V gene lookup returns CDR1 SEHNR and CDR2 FQNEAQ (reference sequence). V was trimmed by 4 bases and J by 4 bases, leaving 16 bases between them. CDR3 loop: CASSSGSGGLTEAFF. In DNA form, the CDR3 reads TGTGCCAGCAGCTCCGGGTCGGGGGGACTCACTGAAGCTTTCTTT.

The chain couples TRBV28 to TRBJ1-6; 7 nucleotides match TRBD1. CDR1 and CDR2 (germline): MDHEN, SYDVKM. The V and J ends lost 7 bases and 4 bases, in that order; junction bases with no gene match: 10. The CDR3 runs 16 residues. The CDR3 DNA follows: TGTGCCAGCACCCAAGTCGGGACAGCATATAATTCACCCCTCCACTTT. This encodes CASTQVGTAYNSPLHF.

The sample holds one count of this clone. The rearrangement uses TRBV27 and TRBJ2-1, with 8 bases identical to TRBD2. Losses at the gene ends were 6 bases for V and 4 bases for J; bases not matched to a gene: 8. Germline V gives CDR1 MNHEY, CDR2 SMNVEV (reference sequence). This CDR3 has 15 amino acids. CDR3 region: CASRAAGGNYNEQFF. CDR3 DNA: TGTGCCAGCAGGGCGGCGGGGGGAAATTACAATGAGCAGTTCTTC.

This chain links TRBV25-1 with TRBJ1-6; TRBD1 might be the D (6 bases). V was clipped by 7 bases and J by 8 bases, with 12 bases between them. The CDR3 spans 13 residues. Germline V gives CDR1 MGHDK, CDR2 SYGVNS. CDR3 in DNA: TGTGCCAGCACACCGTCAGGGGATTCACCCCTCCACTTT. Residues: CASTPSGDSPLHF.